The 25 T cell receptor beta chains in this list originate from one sample, sequenced in a study of blood T cell repertoires in COVID-19. Sequencing was performed with immunoSEQ multiplex PCR; in TCRdb, only in-frame clones are kept and a portion is missing. Of fewer than 150,000 clones in the sample, about 80% are singletons; the top ten hold 10% to 13%. The sample consisted of peripheral blood. These receptors all come from a human donor in a cohort sampled during active COVID-19.

The rearrangement links TRBV19 to TRBJ2-1, with 9 bases identical to TRBD2. V shed 5 bases and J 5 bases; nucleotides not matched to a gene: 7. Germline V gene sequence: CDR1 LNHDA, CDR2 SQIVND (reference sequence). The CDR3 loop spans 15 amino acids. CDR3 region: CASSALAGEDNEQFF. CDR3 DNA: TGTGCCAGTAGTGCCTTAGCGGGGGAGGACAATGAGCAGTTCTTC.

The rearrangement uses TRBV6-6 and TRBJ2-3; 11 bases line up with TRBD1. CDR1 and CDR2 from the germline V gene are MNHNY and SVGAGI (reference sequence). The CDR3 is made up of 15 amino acids. V lost 2 bases, J lost 4 bases, and 2 bases stayed unmatched. CDR3 nucleotides: TGTGCCAGCAGTTACCCGGGACAGGGGGCAGATACGCAGTATTTT. Its translation: CASSYPGQGADTQYF.

The chain uses TRBV5-6 and TRBJ2-2, with TRBD1 identical over 12 bases. CDR3 length: 17 residues. Unmatched junction bases numbered 10, after V lost 2 bases and J lost 8 bases. Germline V lookup: CDR1 SGHDT, CDR2 YYEEEE. CDR3 nucleotides: TGTGCCAGCAGCTTACTTGGGACAGGGGGCGCGGCTGGGGAGCTGTTTTTT. Encoded protein: CASSLLGTGGAAGELFF.

This chain connects TRBV5-1 to TRBJ2-2, with TRBD1 matching over 7 bases. This CDR3 contains 15 residues. The junction had 6 bases not matched to a gene; V was cut back by 2 bases and J by 5 bases. Germline V gene sequence: CDR1 SGHRS, CDR2 YFSETQ. The CDR3 is CASSFDRVLTGELFF. The CDR3 nucleotides are TGCGCCAGCAGCTTTGACAGGGTACTAACCGGGGAGCTGTTTTTT.

This rearrangement joins TRBV2 to TRBJ1-2; 11 nucleotides match TRBD1. V gave up 3 bases and J gave up 1 base; unmatched junction bases: 4. Germline CDR1 and CDR2: SNHLY and FYNNEI. The CDR3 has 16 residues. CDR3 region: CASSDTGTGGNYGYTF. CDR3 DNA sequence: TGTGCCAGCAGTGACACCGGGACAGGGGGTAACTATGGCTACACCTTC.

The V gene is TRBV6-1, the J gene TRBJ1-3; 7 bases fit TRBD1. Looked up from germline, CDR1 is MNHNS and CDR2 is SASEGT. The CDR3 loop spans 19 amino acids. Trimming cost V 3 bases and J 4 bases; bases outside gene matches: 18. The CDR3 sequence: CASSDPDGGQISWGNTIYF. In nucleotides, the CDR3 is TGTGCCAGCAGTGACCCTGACGGGGGACAGATCTCGTGGGGAAACACCATATATTTT.

The chain couples TRBV9 to TRBJ2-7; 8 bases agree with TRBD2. The CDR3 spans 12 residues. V gave up 5 bases and J gave up 7 bases; unmatched junction bases: 5. From germline, CDR1 is SGDLS and CDR2 YYNGEE. CDR3 bases: TGTGCCAGCAGGGGGGCTAGCGGGGAGCAGTACTTC. This sequence encodes CASRGASGEQYF.

Written as DNA, the CDR3 is TGTGCCGTATCGACAGGGGTTGGCAATCAGCCCCAGCATTTT. It encodes CAVSTGVGNQPQHF. The V gene is TRBV30, the J gene TRBJ1-5; 8 nucleotides line up with TRBD1. The CDR3 totals 14 residues. From germline, CDR1 is GTSNPN and CDR2 SVGIG (reference sequence). With 8 bases clipped from V and 2 bases from J, the junction kept 8 bases outside the gene matches.

V gene TRBV5-1 combines with J gene TRBJ1-4; perhaps TRBD1 as D (6 bases). Germline CDR1 is SGHRS and CDR2 is YFSETQ. V lost 0 bases and J lost 4, with 19 bases in between. There are 18 residues in the CDR3. The CDR3 region has the DNA TGCGCCAGCAGCTTGGCGACAGGTTCCTTAGGAGATAATGAAAAACTGTTTTTT. Amino acids: CASSLATGSLGDNEKLFF.

J is TRBJ1-1 and V is TRBV7-9; D perhaps matches TRBD1 (5 bases). Deletions cut 4 bases from V and 3 bases from J, with 9 bases between. Germline V gene lookup returns CDR1 SEHNR and CDR2 FQNEAQ (reference sequence). The CDR3 has 13 amino acids. In nucleotides, the CDR3 is TGTGCCAGCAGCTCGGACATATACACTGAAGCTTTCTTT. Translation: CASSSDIYTEAFF.

This chain joins TRBV5-1 and TRBJ2-2; 9 bases line up with TRBD2. The V gene end was trimmed by 4 bases and the J gene end by 1 base; junction bases not matched to a gene: 8. Germline loops: CDR1 SGHRS, CDR2 YFSETQ. The CDR3 sequence is 17 residues long. CDR3 amino acids: CASSPQAGGLNTGELFF. The CDR3 region has the DNA TGCGCCAGCAGCCCCCAAGCGGGGGGATTGAACACCGGGGAGCTGTTTTTT.

This clone was seen only once. The chain joins TRBV28 to TRBJ1-1; D is perhaps TRBD1 (5 bases). The germline V gene has CDR1 MDHEN and CDR2 SYDVKM. Trimming removed 5 bases at V and 8 bases at J, with 18 bases between. The CDR3 loop spans 14 amino acids. The CDR3 sequence: CASSQGGPTEEAFF. CDR3 nucleotide sequence: TGTGCCAGCAGTCAGGGCGGCCCGACGGAAGAAGCTTTCTTT. Full variable domain (rest looked up from reference TRBV28 and TRBJ1-1): DVKVTQSSRYLVKRTGEKVFLECVQDMDHENMFWYRQDPGLGLRLIYFSYDVKMKEKGDIPEGYSVSREKKERFSLILESASTNQTSMYLCASSQGGPTEEAFFGQGTRLTVV.

The genes are TRBV24-1 and TRBJ2-1, with 8 nucleotides matching TRBD2. CDR3 length: 13 residues. The germline CDR1 and CDR2 sequences are KGHDR and SFDVKD. V trimming: 9 bases; J trimming: 6 bases; junction bases outside the gene matches: 6. The CDR3 region has the DNA TGTGCCACCGGACCGGGGGGGGGCAATGAGCAGTTCTTC. Translated, it gives CATGPGGGNEQFF.

The chain employs TRBV6-5 and TRBJ2-7; D possibly corresponds to TRBD2 (6 bases). Germline V lookup: CDR1 MNHEY, CDR2 SVGAGI. This CDR3 is built from 14 residues. Deletions cut 10 bases from V and 5 bases from J, with 21 bases between. CDR3 coding DNA: TGTGCCACTCGACGGGACTCCGGCGACCACGAGCAGTACTTC. As protein: CATRRDSGDHEQYF.

The chain carries TRBV29-1 and TRBJ2-1, with TRBD1 matching over 9 bases. The ends lost 1 base at V and 6 bases at J; junction bases unmatched: 1. The CDR3 spans 13 residues. Germline-derived CDR1 and CDR2 are SQVTM and ANQGSEA. CDR3 DNA sequence: TGCAGCGTTGAAGGGACAGGGGCCAATGAGCAGTTCTTC. Residues: CSVEGTGANEQFF.

V is TRBV6-5 and J is TRBJ1-2; D is perhaps TRBD1 (5 bases). The CDR3 covers 16 residues. CDR1 is MNHEY, CDR2 SVGAGI, per germline. The V end lost 0 bases, the J end lost 8 bases, and 19 bases lay between the germline ends. The DNA of the CDR3 is TGTGCCAGCAGTTACTCTCCCCAGGGAGGATGGGTCGGCTACACCTTC. The encoded protein is CASSYSPQGGWVGYTF.

The V call is TRBV7-8, the J call TRBJ1-1; D perhaps matches TRBD1 (6 bases). Trimming removed 5 bases from V and 1 base from J, with 14 bases in between. The CDR3 is 15 residues long. Germline V gene lookup returns CDR1 SGHVS and CDR2 FQNEAQ. CDR3 sequence reads: CASSPFRDKNTEAFF. The CDR3 nucleotides are TGTGCCAGCAGCCCGTTCCGGGACAAGAACACTGAAGCTTTCTTT.

The chain links TRBV19 to TRBJ2-7, with 7 bases aligning to TRBD1. Per germline, CDR1 LNHDA and CDR2 SQIVND (reference sequence). The V and J ends lost 1 base and 4 bases, in that order; junction bases with no gene match: 16. The CDR3 length is 18 residues. This chain's CDR3 is CASSIVGGRQGNIYEQYF. CDR3 coding DNA: TGTGCCAGTAGTATAGTAGGCGGGCGACAGGGTAACATTTACGAGCAGTACTTC.

The chain has TRBV6-4 and TRBJ2-6, with TRBD1 matching over 9 bases. J was trimmed by 0 bases and V by 6 bases; bases with no gene match: 9. This CDR3 contains 18 residues. CDR1 is MRHNA, CDR2 SNTAGT, per germline. CDR3 loop: CASSYTGTGSSGANVLTF. DNA of the CDR3: TGTGCCAGCAGCTACACCGGGACAGGGTCCTCTGGGGCCAACGTCCTGACTTTC.

The rearrangement uses TRBV5-1 and TRBJ1-1; 9 nucleotides agree with TRBD1. V lost 0 bases to trimming and J lost 3 bases; unmatched junction nucleotides: 9. CDR1 and CDR2 from the germline V gene are SGHRS and YFSETQ. The CDR3 spans 17 residues. This chain's CDR3 is CASSLAPGQGGDTEAFF. The CDR3, as DNA: TGCGCCAGCAGCTTGGCACCGGGACAGGGTGGGGACACTGAAGCTTTCTTT.

The V gene is TRBV4-2, the J gene TRBJ2-7, with TRBD2 identical over 12 bases. The CDR3 sequence is 17 residues long. Germline assignment: CDR1 LGHNA and CDR2 YNFKEQ. V dropped 0 bases and J dropped 5; count of bases not matched to a gene: 8. The CDR3 DNA follows: TGTGCCAGCAGCCAAGATCCTAGCGGGGGGGCCGCCCACGAGCAGTACTTC. Encoded protein: CASSQDPSGGAAHEQYF.

This chain links TRBV28 with TRBJ1-6; TRBD1 aligns across 9 bases. This CDR3 is 16 amino acids long. V lost 8 bases to trimming and J lost 6 bases; unmatched junction nucleotides: 11. Germline assignment: CDR1 MDHEN and CDR2 SYDVKM. The CDR3 DNA sequence: TGTGCCAGCCGTCCCGGGACAGGGTATGGTAATTCACCCCTCCACTTT. Translated, it gives CASRPGTGYGNSPLHF.

V gene TRBV24-1 combines with J gene TRBJ1-2, with 10 bases fitting TRBD1. The CDR3 covers 15 residues. V lost 9 bases, J lost 5 bases, and 11 bases stayed unmatched. Germline V lookup: CDR1 KGHDR, CDR2 SFDVKD. DNA for the CDR3: TGTGCCACCCAGGGACAGGGGACTATGGGGTATGGCTACACCTTC. It codes for CATQGQGTMGYGYTF.

The rearrangement links TRBV6-5 to TRBJ1-1; 9 nucleotides match TRBD1. The CDR3 has 15 residues. With 6 bases clipped from V and 3 bases from J, the junction kept 8 bases outside the gene matches. Germline V gives CDR1 MNHEY, CDR2 SVGAGI. The CDR3: CASRSRGQGHTEAFF. CDR3 sequence (DNA): TGTGCCAGCAGGAGCCGGGGACAGGGTCACACTGAAGCTTTCTTT.

This chain joins TRBV5-1 and TRBJ1-5; D is ambiguous. Germline-derived CDR1 and CDR2 are SGHRS and YFSETQ. The CDR3 spans 14 residues. The V and J ends lost 1 base and 5 bases respectively, with 10 bases between them. CDR3 region: CASSLLAGDQPQHF. For the CDR3, the DNA is TGCGCCAGCAGCTTGTTGGCAGGTGATCAGCCCCAGCATTTT.